This T cell receptor (beta chain) was documented in a study of CD8+ T cells in alopecia areata. Overall study context: Twice a day, 5 to 10 mg of oral tofacitinib was administered to treated patients. Tofacitinib administration persisted for 6 to 18 months, succeeded by 6 months off drug.

As concerns this clone: Its target is unknown.

T lymphocytes (CD4+ and CD8+) were sorted from PBMCs. Study outcomes and limitations: Resident alphabeta T cells of normal skin are also sequenced in scalp samples.

Extraction of RNA preceded its reverse transcription into cDNA, which served as the sequencing template. Data came from immunoSEQ multiplex PCR; TCRdb stores just in-frame clones and leaves some out. The table lists 150,000 to 200,000 clones, about 72% of them singletons, with roughly an eighth in the top ten. This CDR3 spans 12 amino acids. Trimming stripped 2 bases from V and 10 bases from J, with 12 bases between. Looked up from germline, CDR1 is GTSNPN and CDR2 is SVGIG (reference sequence). The sequencing used CD8+ T cells sorted from blood, collected at week 0. The chain links TRBV30 to TRBJ2-1; the D gene is possibly TRBD1 (6 bases). The sequence came from a human donor with alopecia areata. CDR3 sequence reads: CAWSPGTPEQFF. The CDR3 region has the DNA TGTGCCTGGAGTCCCGGGACACCCGAGCAGTTCTTC.